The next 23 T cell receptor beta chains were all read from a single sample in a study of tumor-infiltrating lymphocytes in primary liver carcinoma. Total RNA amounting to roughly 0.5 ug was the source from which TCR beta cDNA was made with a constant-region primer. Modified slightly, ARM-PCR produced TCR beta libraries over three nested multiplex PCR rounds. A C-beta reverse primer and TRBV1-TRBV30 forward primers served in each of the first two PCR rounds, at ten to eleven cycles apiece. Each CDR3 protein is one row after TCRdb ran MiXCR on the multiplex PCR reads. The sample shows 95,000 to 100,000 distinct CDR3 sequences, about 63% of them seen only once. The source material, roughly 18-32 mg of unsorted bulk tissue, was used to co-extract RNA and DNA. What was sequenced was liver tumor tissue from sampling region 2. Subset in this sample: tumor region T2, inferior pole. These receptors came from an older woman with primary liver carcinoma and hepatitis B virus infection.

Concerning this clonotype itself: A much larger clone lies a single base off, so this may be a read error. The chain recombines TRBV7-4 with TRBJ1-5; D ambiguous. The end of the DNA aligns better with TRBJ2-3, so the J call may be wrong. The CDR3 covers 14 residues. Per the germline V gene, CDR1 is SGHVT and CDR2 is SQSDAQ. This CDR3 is CASSFSGRNQPQYF. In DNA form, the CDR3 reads TGTGCCAGCAGCTTTTCCGGGCGCAATCAGCCCCAGTATTTT.

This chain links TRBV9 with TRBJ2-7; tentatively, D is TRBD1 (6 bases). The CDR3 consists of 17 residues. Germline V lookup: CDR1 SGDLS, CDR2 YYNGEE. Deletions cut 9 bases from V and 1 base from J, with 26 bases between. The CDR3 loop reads CATFNKGERSASYEQYF. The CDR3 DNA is TGTGCCACCTTTAATAAGGGGGAGAGGTCCGCATCCTACGAGCAGTACTTC.

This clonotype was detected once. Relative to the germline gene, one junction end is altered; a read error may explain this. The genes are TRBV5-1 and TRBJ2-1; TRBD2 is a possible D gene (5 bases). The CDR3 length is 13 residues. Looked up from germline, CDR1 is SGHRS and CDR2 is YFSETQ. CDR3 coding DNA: TGCACCAGTAGACCCGGGATCTACAATGAGCAGTTCTTC. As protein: CTSRPGIYNEQFF.

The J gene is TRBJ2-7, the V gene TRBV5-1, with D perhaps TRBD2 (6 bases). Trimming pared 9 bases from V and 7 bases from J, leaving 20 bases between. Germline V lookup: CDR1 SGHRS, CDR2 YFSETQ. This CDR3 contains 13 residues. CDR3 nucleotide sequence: TGCGCCAACATCCTCTTGGGGGGTTTGGAGCAGTACTTC. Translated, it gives CANILLGGLEQYF.

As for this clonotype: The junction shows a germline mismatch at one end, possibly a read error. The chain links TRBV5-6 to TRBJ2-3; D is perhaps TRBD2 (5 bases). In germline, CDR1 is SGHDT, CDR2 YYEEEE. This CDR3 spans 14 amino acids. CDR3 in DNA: TGTGCCAGCGGCCAGAGGGCGATTACAGATACGCAATATTTT. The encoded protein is CASGQRAITDTQYF.

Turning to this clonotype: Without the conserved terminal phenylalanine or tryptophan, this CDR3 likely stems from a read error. Here the CDR3 reads CASERVYNEQFL. The CDR3 DNA reads as TGTGCCAGCGAGCGGGTCTACAATGAGCAGTTCCTC. V usage is TRBV28 and J usage is TRBJ2-1; possible D gene TRBD2, 6 bases. This CDR3 spans 12 amino acids. V was cut by 8 bases and J by 3 bases, with 8 bases left in between. Per the germline V gene, CDR1 is MDHEN and CDR2 is SYDVKM.

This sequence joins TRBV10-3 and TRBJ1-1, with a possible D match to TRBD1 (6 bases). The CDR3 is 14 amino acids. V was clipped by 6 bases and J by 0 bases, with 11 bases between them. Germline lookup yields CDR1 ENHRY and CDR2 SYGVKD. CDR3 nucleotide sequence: TGTGCCATCAGCTTGACAGGAATGAACACTGAAGCTTTCTTT. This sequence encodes CAISLTGMNTEAFF.

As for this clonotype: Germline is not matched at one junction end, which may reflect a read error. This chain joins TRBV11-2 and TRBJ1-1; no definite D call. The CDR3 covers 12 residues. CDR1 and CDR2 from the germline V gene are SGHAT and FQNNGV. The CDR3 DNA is TGTACCAGCGGAGATCTGAACACTGAAACTTCCTTT. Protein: CTSGDLNTETSF.

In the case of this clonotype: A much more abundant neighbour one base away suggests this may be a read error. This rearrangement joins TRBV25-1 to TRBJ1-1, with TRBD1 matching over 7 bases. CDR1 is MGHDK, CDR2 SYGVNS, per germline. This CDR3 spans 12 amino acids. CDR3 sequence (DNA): TGTGCCAGCAGTGCCAGACAGGGTGAAGCTCTCTTT. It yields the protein CASSARQGEALF.

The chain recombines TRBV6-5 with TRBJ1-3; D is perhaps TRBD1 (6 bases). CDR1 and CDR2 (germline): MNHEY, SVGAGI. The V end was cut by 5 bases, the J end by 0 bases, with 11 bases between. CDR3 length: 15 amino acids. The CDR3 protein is CASSQGCSSGNTIYF. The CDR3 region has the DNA TGTGCCAGCAGTCAGGGGTGCAGCTCTGGAAACACCATATATTTT.

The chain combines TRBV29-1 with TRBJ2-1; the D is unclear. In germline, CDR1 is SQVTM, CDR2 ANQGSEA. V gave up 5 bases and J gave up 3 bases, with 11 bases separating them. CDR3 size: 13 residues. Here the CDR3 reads CSVSVSNYNEQFF. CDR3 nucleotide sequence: TGCAGCGTTTCCGTGAGTAACTACAATGAGCAGTTCTTC.

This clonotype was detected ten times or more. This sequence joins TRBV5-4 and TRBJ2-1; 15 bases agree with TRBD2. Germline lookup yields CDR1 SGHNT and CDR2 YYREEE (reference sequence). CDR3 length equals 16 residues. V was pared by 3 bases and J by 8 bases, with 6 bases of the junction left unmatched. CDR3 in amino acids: CASSSGTSGRRDEQFF. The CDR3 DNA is TGTGCCAGCAGCTCCGGGACTAGCGGGAGGAGGGATGAGCAGTTCTTC.

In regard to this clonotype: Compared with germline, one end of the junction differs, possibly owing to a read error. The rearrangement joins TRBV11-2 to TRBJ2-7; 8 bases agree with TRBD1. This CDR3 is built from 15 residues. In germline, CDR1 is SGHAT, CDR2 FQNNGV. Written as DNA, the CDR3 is TGTGCCAGCAGCTTCGGGACAGGCGGAACCTACGTGCAATGCTTC. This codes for CASSFGTGGTYVQCF.

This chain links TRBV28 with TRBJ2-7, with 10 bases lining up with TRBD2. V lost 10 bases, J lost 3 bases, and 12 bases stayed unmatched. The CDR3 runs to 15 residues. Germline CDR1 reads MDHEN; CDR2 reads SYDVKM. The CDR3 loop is CANSPSGGAVYEQYF. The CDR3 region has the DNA TGTGCCAACAGCCCCAGCGGGGGGGCAGTCTACGAGCAGTACTTC.

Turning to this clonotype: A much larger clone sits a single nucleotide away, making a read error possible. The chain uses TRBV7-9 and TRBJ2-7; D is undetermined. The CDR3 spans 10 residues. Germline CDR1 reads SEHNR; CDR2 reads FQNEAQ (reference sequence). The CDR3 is CTSSLNEQYF. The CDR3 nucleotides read TGTACCAGCAGCTTAAACGAGCAGTACTTC. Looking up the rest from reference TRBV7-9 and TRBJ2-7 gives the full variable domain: DTGVSQNPRHKITKRGQNVTFRCDPISEHNRLYWYRQTLGQGPEFLTYFQNEAQLEKSRLLSDRFSAERPKGSFSTLEIQRTEQGDSAMYLCTSSLNEQYFGPGTRLTVT.

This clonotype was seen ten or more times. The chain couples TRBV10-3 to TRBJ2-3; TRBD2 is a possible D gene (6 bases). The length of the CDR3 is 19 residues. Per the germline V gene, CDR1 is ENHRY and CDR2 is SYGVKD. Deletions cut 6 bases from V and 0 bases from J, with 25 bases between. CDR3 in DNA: TGTGCCATCAGCTCTCCTAACGGACTACCTGGGACTAGCACAGATACGCAGTATTTT. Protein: CAISSPNGLPGTSTDTQYF.

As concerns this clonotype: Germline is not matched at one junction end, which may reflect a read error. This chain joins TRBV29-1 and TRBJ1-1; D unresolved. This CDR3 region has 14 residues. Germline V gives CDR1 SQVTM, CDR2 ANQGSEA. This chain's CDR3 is CRVDGPGGDTEAFF. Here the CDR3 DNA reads TGCCGCGTTGACGGACCTGGCGGTGACACTGAAGCTTTCTTT.

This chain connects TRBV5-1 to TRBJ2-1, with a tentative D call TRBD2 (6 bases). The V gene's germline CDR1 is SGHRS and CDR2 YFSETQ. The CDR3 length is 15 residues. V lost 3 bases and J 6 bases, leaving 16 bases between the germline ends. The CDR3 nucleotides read TGCGCCAGCAGCTCCAGGGAGGAGGCGGGCAATGAGCAGTTCTTC. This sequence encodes CASSSREEAGNEQFF.

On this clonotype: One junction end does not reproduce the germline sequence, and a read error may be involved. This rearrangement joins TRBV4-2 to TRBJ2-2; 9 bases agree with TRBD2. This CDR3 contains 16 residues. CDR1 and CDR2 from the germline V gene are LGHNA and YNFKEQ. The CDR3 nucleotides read TGTGCCAGCAGTCAAGCGACTAGCGGTAACACCGGGGAGCTGTCTTTT. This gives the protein CASSQATSGNTGELSF.

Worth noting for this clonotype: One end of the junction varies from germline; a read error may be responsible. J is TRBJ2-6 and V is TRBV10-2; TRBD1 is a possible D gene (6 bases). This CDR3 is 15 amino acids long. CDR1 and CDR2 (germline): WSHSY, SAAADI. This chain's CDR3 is CASRQTSSGANILTF. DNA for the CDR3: TGCGCCAGCAGACAGACAAGCTCAGGGGCCAACATCCTGACTTTC.

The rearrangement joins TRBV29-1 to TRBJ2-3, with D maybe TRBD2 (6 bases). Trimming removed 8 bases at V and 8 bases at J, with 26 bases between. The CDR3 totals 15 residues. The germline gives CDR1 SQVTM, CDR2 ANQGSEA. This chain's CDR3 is CSSRGQAGVTCTQYF. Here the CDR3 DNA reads TGCAGCTCACGAGGGCAAGCGGGCGTCACATGTACGCAGTATTTT.

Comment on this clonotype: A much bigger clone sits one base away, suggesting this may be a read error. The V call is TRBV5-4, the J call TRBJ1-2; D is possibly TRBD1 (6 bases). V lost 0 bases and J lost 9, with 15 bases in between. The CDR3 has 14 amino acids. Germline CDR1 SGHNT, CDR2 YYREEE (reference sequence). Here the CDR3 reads CASSLDRGARCYTF. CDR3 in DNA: TGTGCCAGCAGCTTGGACCGGGGGGCGCGTTGCTACACCTTC.

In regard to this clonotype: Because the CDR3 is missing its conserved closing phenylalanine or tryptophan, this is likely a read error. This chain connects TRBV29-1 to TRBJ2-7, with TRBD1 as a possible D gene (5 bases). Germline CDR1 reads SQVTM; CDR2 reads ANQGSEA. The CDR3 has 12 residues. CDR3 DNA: TGCAGCGTTGCCCCAGGGTCCTACGAACAGTACCTC. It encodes CSVAPGSYEQYL.